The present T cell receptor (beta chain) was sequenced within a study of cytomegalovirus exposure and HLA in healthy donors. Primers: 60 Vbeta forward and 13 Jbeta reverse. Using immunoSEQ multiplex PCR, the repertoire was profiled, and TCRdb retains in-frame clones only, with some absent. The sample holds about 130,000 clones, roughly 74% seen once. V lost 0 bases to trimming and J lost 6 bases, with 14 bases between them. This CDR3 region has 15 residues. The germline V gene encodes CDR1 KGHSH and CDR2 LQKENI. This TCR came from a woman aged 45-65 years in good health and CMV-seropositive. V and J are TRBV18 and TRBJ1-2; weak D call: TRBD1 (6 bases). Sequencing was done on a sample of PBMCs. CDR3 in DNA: TGTGCCAGCTCACCACCGTTGTCCAGGGGTGATGGCTACACCTTC. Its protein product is CASSPPLSRGDGYTF.